Listed below are T cell receptor beta chains from one sample, sequenced in a study of CD8+ T cells in alopecia areata. TCRdb's table, derived via immunoSEQ multiplex PCR, lists solely in-frame clones and lacks some. The table shows 200,000 to 250,000 clones, with over 60% occurring only once. Source: CD4+ T cells sorted from blood, taken at roughly week 45, from a patient treated with tofacitinib. Receptors originate from a human donor with alopecia areata. The CDR3 runs from the conserved cysteine through the conserved F or W. D genes are given only for firm matches. A clone size is listed for some rows: how often the clone was seen (once, few, many), or a class if it is expanded.

CDR3nt,CDR3aa,j_gene,abundance,v_gene,d_gene
TGCGCCAGCCGACAGGGAGAGACCCAGTACTTC,CASRQGETQYF,TRBJ2-5,-,TRBV5-1,TRBD1
TGTGCCAGCACATACAGTCAGCGAGAGACCCAGTACTTC,CASTYSQRETQYF,TRBJ2-5,-,TRBV2,-
TGCAGCGTTGGGGGTTACGGTCAAGAGACCCAGTACTTC,CSVGGYGQETQYF,TRBJ2-5,few,TRBV29-1,-
TGCGCCAGCACCGTAAGGACAGGGAGCTCCTACGAGCAGTACTTC,CASTVRTGSSYEQYF,TRBJ2-7,-,TRBV4-1,TRBD1
TGTGCCAGCCGATCGGGAGCCGAAAAACTGTTTTTT,CASRSGAEKLFF,TRBJ1-4,-,TRBV7-2,-
TGTGCCACCAGCAGAGTCTACCCCTCTGGGGCCAACGTCCTGACTTTC,CATSRVYPSGANVLTF,TRBJ2-6,-,TRBV15,-
TGTGCCAGCAGCTCATTACAGGGGAGGGTCAATCAGCCCCAGCATTTT,CASSSLQGRVNQPQHF,TRBJ1-5,-,TRBV7-3,TRBD1
TGCGCCAGCAGCTTGACTAGCGGGGGAGCCTATTACGAGGAGCAGTACTTC,CASSLTSGGAYYEEQYF,TRBJ2-7,-,TRBV5-1,TRBD2
TGTGCCAGCAGCTTGGAAGCGGGATCCTATGGCTACACCTTC,CASSLEAGSYGYTF,TRBJ1-2,once,TRBV5-6,-
TGTGCCTGGAGTTTCCAGGAGGGCACTGAAGCTTTCTTT,CAWSFQEGTEAFF,TRBJ1-1,-,TRBV30,-
TGTGCCAGCTCACCCGGAGGGGAGTGGGAGACCCAGTACTTC,CASSPGGEWETQYF,TRBJ2-5,-,TRBV18,-
TGTGCCAGCAGTTACGGAACGGGGGGTTACAATGAGCAGTTCTTC,CASSYGTGGYNEQFF,TRBJ2-1,few,TRBV6-5,TRBD2
TGTGCCAGCAGCGTGTGGGGAACCGGGGAGCTGTTTTTT,CASSVWGTGELFF,TRBJ2-2,few,TRBV9,-
TGTGCCAGCAGCTTAAGGGTGGGGGAGGAGACCCAGTACTTC,CASSLRVGEETQYF,TRBJ2-5,-,TRBV7-8,-
TGCAGCTCCCAACGACAGGGTAACACTGAAGCTTTCTTT,CSSQRQGNTEAFF,TRBJ1-1,-,TRBV29-1,TRBD1
TGCGCCAGCAGCCAAGACAGGGAAAGCTTTACCGGGGAGCTGTTTTTT,CASSQDRESFTGELFF,TRBJ2-2,-,TRBV4-1,-
TGTGCCAGCTCACCACTGGACAGGGGAGAGACCCAGTACTTC,CASSPLDRGETQYF,TRBJ2-5,-,TRBV18,TRBD1
TGTGCCAGCAGCTTAAGGGACAGAAGAGAGACCCAGTACTTC,CASSLRDRRETQYF,TRBJ2-5,-,TRBV13,TRBD1
TGTGCCAGCAGCCCAGGGGTCGTGGAGACCCAGTACTTC,CASSPGVVETQYF,TRBJ2-5,-,TRBV11-2,-
TGCGCCAGCAGCCAAGGACAGGCTGGTAACTATGGCTACACCTTC,CASSQGQAGNYGYTF,TRBJ1-2,-,TRBV4-3,-
TGTGCCAGCAGCTTGAGGGGTTCCTACAATGAGCAGTTCTTC,CASSLRGSYNEQFF,TRBJ2-1,medium-sized,TRBV5-4,-
TGCAGCGTTGAAAGGGCCTCGGGGACTGAGCAGTTCTTC,CSVERASGTEQFF,TRBJ2-1,-,TRBV29-1,-
TGTGCCTGGAGTTCCGGGGATCTGAACACTGAAGCTTTCTTT,CAWSSGDLNTEAFF,TRBJ1-1,-,TRBV30,-
TGTGCCAGCAGCTCACGGATGGGATTCGCAGGGGGCGTGAAGGGCTACACCTTC,CASSSRMGFAGGVKGYTF,TRBJ1-2,-,TRBV11-2,TRBD1